Listed below are T cell receptor beta chains from one sample, sequenced in a study of molecular identifiers for immune sequencing clone quantification. One entry per CDR3 protein, called by TCRdb with MiXCR from the PCR reads. The sample lists approximately 500,000 distinct CDR3 sequences, less than 30% occurring once. The sequenced material came from naive CD8+ T cells from blood, with Jurkat cell RNA spiked in. The source of these receptors is a human donor in good health. Some libraries in this study had Jurkat cell RNA spiked in. Both conserved end residues are part of each CDR3. Expanded clones get a size class; other rows say once, few or many, or leave the size out.

clone_size: few
v_call: TRBV19
j_call: TRBJ2-3
cdr3_aa: CASSTYGLADRDTQYF

clone_size: -
v_call: TRBV11-3
j_call: TRBJ2-1
cdr3_aa: CANCPGWPNEQFF

clone_size: -
v_call: TRBV7-9
j_call: TRBJ1-1
cdr3_aa: CASSSPGRVGIEAFF

clone_size: many
v_call: TRBV7-2
j_call: TRBJ2-3
cdr3_aa: CASSERGYREISTDTQYF

clone_size: -
v_call: TRBV6-2/TRBV6-3
j_call: TRBJ2-5
cdr3_aa: CASKHRTGLEEIQYF

clone_size: few
v_call: TRBV7-9
j_call: TRBJ2-7
cdr3_aa: CASSFPTRDSHFEQYF

clone_size: few
v_call: TRBV12-3/TRBV12-4
j_call: TRBJ2-1
cdr3_aa: CASSHESAVSSYNEQFF

clone_size: -
v_call: TRBV4-1
j_call: TRBJ2-1
cdr3_aa: CASSQFTSGGADEQFF

clone_size: many
v_call: TRBV29-1
j_call: TRBJ2-7
cdr3_aa: CSVEGGMGNSYEQYF

clone_size: -
v_call: TRBV20-1
j_call: TRBJ2-1
cdr3_aa: CSARDWASEAHNEQFF

clone_size: -
v_call: TRBV10-1
j_call: TRBJ1-5
cdr3_aa: CASSESVNQPQHF

clone_size: -
v_call: TRBV7-9
j_call: TRBJ2-5
cdr3_aa: CASSSTGTVETQYF

clone_size: few
v_call: TRBV27
j_call: TRBJ2-3
cdr3_aa: CASSLFPAGGSDTQYF

clone_size: -
v_call: TRBV19
j_call: TRBJ2-7
cdr3_aa: CASSQGFTYEQYF

clone_size: few
v_call: TRBV9
j_call: TRBJ2-7
cdr3_aa: CASSVASGPGYEQYF

clone_size: -
v_call: TRBV25-1
j_call: TRBJ2-1
cdr3_aa: CASSGQGAGNEQSF

clone_size: many
v_call: TRBV24-1
j_call: TRBJ1-1
cdr3_aa: CATSETSGSEAFF

clone_size: -
v_call: TRBV18
j_call: TRBJ1-2
cdr3_aa: CASSPPDDQFYGYTF

clone_size: -
v_call: TRBV20-1
j_call: TRBJ2-7
cdr3_aa: CSARENGDKLRNEQYF

clone_size: -
v_call: TRBV27
j_call: TRBJ1-1
cdr3_aa: CASIIRTGASTEAFF

clone_size: few
v_call: TRBV3-1
j_call: TRBJ2-7
cdr3_aa: CASSQVDRGWEQYF

clone_size: many
v_call: TRBV7-2
j_call: TRBJ2-7
cdr3_aa: CASSLARPSSSYEQYF

clone_size: many
v_call: TRBV2
j_call: TRBJ2-7
cdr3_aa: CARYPGTRSYEQYF

clone_size: few
v_call: TRBV4-2
j_call: TRBJ2-3
cdr3_aa: CASSLGLAGEISTDTQYF

clone_size: many
v_call: TRBV29-1
j_call: TRBJ1-1
cdr3_aa: CSVERQGSEAFF

clone_size: many
v_call: TRBV7-9
j_call: TRBJ2-3
cdr3_aa: CAIQGARADTQYF

clone_size: few
v_call: TRBV30
j_call: TRBJ2-3
cdr3_aa: CAWDLAGSTDTQYF

clone_size: many
v_call: TRBV7-9
j_call: TRBJ2-1
cdr3_aa: CASIRPPTGINEQFF

clone_size: -
v_call: TRBV27
j_call: TRBJ2-1
cdr3_aa: CASSLTGGRALNEQFF

clone_size: -
v_call: TRBV13
j_call: TRBJ2-7
cdr3_aa: CASSLGGTSGEQYF

clone_size: -
v_call: TRBV7-9
j_call: TRBJ1-2
cdr3_aa: CASSNSQNRVIYGYTF

clone_size: few
v_call: TRBV4-1
j_call: TRBJ1-2
cdr3_aa: CASSQGQGYRSYGYTF

clone_size: few
v_call: TRBV19
j_call: TRBJ2-2
cdr3_aa: CASTLAGTNTGELFF

clone_size: many
v_call: TRBV7-2
j_call: TRBJ2-3
cdr3_aa: CASSLGERFSTDTQYF

clone_size: many
v_call: TRBV27
j_call: TRBJ1-5
cdr3_aa: CASSSGGGGQPQHF

clone_size: many
v_call: TRBV12-3/TRBV12-4
j_call: TRBJ1-1
cdr3_aa: CASSRGRGDFSAFF

clone_size: -
v_call: TRBV3-1
j_call: TRBJ2-3
cdr3_aa: CASSQDEPGQGDTQYF

clone_size: -
v_call: TRBV4-3
j_call: TRBJ2-7
cdr3_aa: CASSQERRLVDEQYF

clone_size: -
v_call: TRBV7-9
j_call: TRBJ2-3
cdr3_aa: CASSLMAGETDTQYF

clone_size: few
v_call: TRBV4-1
j_call: TRBJ2-1
cdr3_aa: CASSQVLRGGRGEQFF

clone_size: once
v_call: TRBV20-1
j_call: TRBJ2-3
cdr3_aa: CSARPPASGGPGTDTQYF

clone_size: -
v_call: TRBV6-6
j_call: TRBJ2-2
cdr3_aa: CASRYLTGQNTGELFF